The entry that follows covers one T cell receptor beta chain sequence. Its antigen is currently unknown. These data are taken from a study of T-cell memory formation after mild COVID-19. General study findings and limits: Clonal second-wave expansions that peaked on day 37 had unconfirmed SARS-CoV-2 specificity.

A single record per CDR3 protein comes from TCRdb applying MiXCR to the 5' RACE reads. In the table there are roughly 180,000 distinct CDR3 sequences, under 20% of which are singletons. Sequencing input: PBMCs or a T cell subset sorted from them (not recorded which). The source of this sequence is a man younger than 35 who had mild COVID-19 (a few samples of this study predate the infection). Cell type and time point are not known.

The CDR3 region is CASSFGETSNTGELFF. The CDR3 nucleotides are TGTGCCAGCAGCTTCGGGGAAACCTCGAACACCGGGGAGCTGTTTTTT. The gene calls are TRBV12-3 or TRBV12-4 and TRBJ2-2; D possibly corresponds to TRBD2 (5 bases). Trimming removed 6 bases at V and 0 bases at J, with 14 bases between. The CDR3 loop spans 16 amino acids.